A single sample is the source of the 5 T cell receptor beta chains below, sequenced in a study of blood T cell repertoires in COVID-19. Assay used: immunoSEQ multiplex PCR; TCRdb lists only in-frame clones, some missing. This sample has approximately 190,000 clones, with approximately 79% found just once. Sequenced: PBMCs or T cells enriched from blood (not recorded which). These receptors were collected from a woman aged 55-70 years with acute COVID-19.

The V and J genes are TRBV4-3 and TRBJ2-2, with 7 bases lining up with TRBD2. The CDR3 is made up of 16 amino acids. The ends lost 4 bases at V and 1 base at J; junction bases unmatched: 6. CDR1 is LGHNA and CDR2 is YSLEER in the germline V gene. DNA for the CDR3: TGCGCCAGCAGCCCTCCGGGGGGTCAGAACACCGGGGAGCTGTTTTTT. It translates to CASSPPGGQNTGELFF.

This clone was seen more than once but under ten times. The gene calls are TRBV7-2 and TRBJ1-1, with TRBD1 matching 7 bases. This CDR3 has 15 residues. The germline V gene encodes CDR1 SGHTA and CDR2 FQGNSA. Trimming removed 2 bases from V and 1 base from J; junction bases left unmatched: 4. CDR3 sequence: CASSLRAGGNTEAFF. DNA of the CDR3: TGTGCCAGCAGCTTAAGGGCAGGGGGGAACACTGAAGCTTTCTTT.

As DNA, the CDR3 is TGTGCCAGTAGTACATCATGGACACCTAGCACAGATACGCAGTATTTT. Protein product: CASSTSWTPSTDTQYF. The V gene is TRBV19, the J gene TRBJ2-3; TRBD1 is a possible D gene (5 bases). The CDR3 length is 16 residues. Germline-derived CDR1 and CDR2 are LNHDA and SQIVND (reference sequence). Trimming took off 4 bases at V and 0 bases at J, with 14 bases between the two ends.

The chain combines TRBV6-2 or TRBV6-3 with TRBJ1-2; D is ambiguous. Trimming shortened V by 5 bases and J by 5 bases, and 12 bases separated the two germline ends. The germline V gene has CDR1 MNHEY and CDR2 SVGEGT. The CDR3 consists of 13 residues. This CDR3 is CASSPEREYGYTF. The CDR3 DNA is TGTGCCAGCAGTCCGGAGAGAGAGTATGGCTACACCTTC.

CDR3 region: CASSQVVRIQGHQPQHF. As DNA, the CDR3 is TGTGCCAGCAGCCAAGTCGTAAGAATTCAGGGGCATCAGCCCCAGCATTTT. The rearrangement links TRBV3-1 (or the pseudogene TRBV3-2) to TRBJ1-5; TRBD1 is a possible D gene (6 bases). Per the germline V gene, CDR1 is LGHDT and CDR2 is YNNKEL (reference sequence). CDR3 length: 17 residues. V was trimmed by 1 base and J by 5 bases, leaving 18 bases between them.